The 32 T cell receptor beta chains below all came from one sample that was sequenced in a study of blood T cell repertoires in COVID-19. Method: immunoSEQ multiplex PCR; TCRdb's copy keeps in-frame clones and lacks some. The sample has approximately 200,000 clones, around 81% seen once. What was sequenced was peripheral blood. Receptor source: a woman in her twenties or thirties who had recovered from COVID-19.

This clone has more than one count but fewer than ten. V is TRBV30 and J is TRBJ1-2, with no clear D. CDR1 and CDR2 (germline): GTSNPN, SVGIG (reference sequence). The CDR3 loop spans 11 amino acids. Trimming shortened V by 5 bases and J by 9 bases, and 13 bases separated the two germline ends. Written as DNA, the CDR3 is TGTGCCTGGCAGGTCCTCGGCCGCTACACCTTC. Translation: CAWQVLGRYTF.

This sequence joins TRBV6-4 and TRBJ2-3, with D tentatively TRBD2 (5 bases). Trimming cost V 2 bases and J 6 bases, with 12 bases left between them. The length of the CDR3 is 14 residues. CDR1 is MRHNA, CDR2 SNTAGT, per germline. CDR3 residues: CASSDTRAGDTQYF. CDR3 DNA: TGTGCCAGCAGTGACACCCGGGCGGGCGATACGCAGTATTTT.

This clone was counted only a few times. The rearrangement joins TRBV28 to TRBJ1-5; no clear D. Germline V gives CDR1 MDHEN, CDR2 SYDVKM. Trimming removed 7 bases from V and 11 bases from J, with 12 bases in between. The CDR3 totals 11 residues. The CDR3 region is CASTTWEAQHF. The CDR3 nucleotides are TGTGCCAGCACGACTTGGGAGGCCCAGCATTTT.

CDR3 sequence (DNA): TGTGCCAGCAGTTCAGGCATCTCCTACGAGCAGTACTTC. Residues: CASSSGISYEQYF. This chain joins TRBV6-5 and TRBJ2-7; D is unresolved. CDR1 is MNHEY, CDR2 SVGAGI, per germline. V was pared by 4 bases and J by 0 bases, with 7 bases between. The CDR3 runs 13 residues.

The genes are TRBV5-1 and TRBJ1-1; 9 positions match TRBD1. CDR3 length equals 15 residues. The V segment lost 5 bases and the J segment 1 base; nucleotides outside the gene matches: 6. Germline assignment: CDR1 SGHRS and CDR2 YFSETQ. The CDR3 reads CASSSGTGSNTEAFF. DNA of the CDR3: TGCGCCAGCAGTTCCGGGACAGGGTCGAACACTGAAGCTTTCTTT.

As for this clone: The sample carries other DNA sequences with the same CDR3. J is TRBJ2-5 and V is TRBV28, with D perhaps matching TRBD2 (7 bases). The CDR3 has 13 amino acids. CDR1 and CDR2 from the germline V gene are MDHEN and SYDVKM. Trimming shortened V by 6 bases and J by 5 bases, and 13 bases separated the two germline ends. CDR3 in DNA: TGTGCCAGCAGAACCGGGGGGCGGGAGACCCAGTACTTC. Its protein is CASRTGGRETQYF.

In its sample, this clone was seen once. This chain joins TRBV25-1 and TRBJ1-5; D possibly corresponds to TRBD1 (6 bases). The CDR3 is 14 residues long. The V end was cut by 2 bases, the J end by 6 bases, with 11 bases between. Germline V gives CDR1 MGHDK, CDR2 SYGVNS. The CDR3 sequence: CASSERGGFQPQHF. The CDR3 region has the DNA TGTGCCAGCAGTGAACGAGGGGGTTTTCAGCCCCAGCATTTT.

V is TRBV28 and J is TRBJ1-2; 10 bases fit TRBD1. Per the germline V gene, CDR1 is MDHEN and CDR2 is SYDVKM. The CDR3 extends over 15 amino acids. Trimming at V came to 6 bases and at J to 3 bases, leaving 7 bases not matched to a gene. This CDR3 reads CASSSGTGEDYGYTF. The CDR3 DNA sequence: TGTGCCAGCAGCTCCGGGACAGGGGAAGACTATGGCTACACCTTC.

The rearrangement links TRBV2 to TRBJ1-2; D unclear. The CDR3 runs to 14 residues. The V end lost 4 bases, the J end lost 4 bases, and 13 bases lay between the germline ends. Per the germline V gene, CDR1 is SNHLY and CDR2 is FYNNEI. The CDR3 region is CASSGVSLAYGYTF. CDR3 in DNA: TGTGCCAGCAGTGGTGTCAGTCTGGCCTATGGCTACACCTTC.

CDR3 bases: TGTGCCATCAGTCGTAGTGGAGGACTAGGCGACACCGGGGAGCTGTTTTTT. Its protein product is CAISRSGGLGDTGELFF. The chain combines TRBV10-3 with TRBJ2-2, with 7 bases identical to TRBD2. The length of the CDR3 is 17 residues. The junction had 12 bases not matched to a gene; V was cut back by 5 bases and J by 3 bases. Germline V lookup: CDR1 ENHRY, CDR2 SYGVKD.

This chain uses TRBV14 with TRBJ2-2; 8 bases are shared with TRBD1. This CDR3 is 15 amino acids long. V gave up 2 bases and J gave up 4 bases; unmatched junction bases: 3. Germline CDR1 SGHDN, CDR2 FVKESK. The chain's CDR3 is CASSQYTGGTGELFF. The CDR3 DNA is TGTGCCAGCAGCCAATACACAGGGGGCACCGGGGAGCTGTTTTTT. Full variable domain (missing parts from reference TRBV14 and TRBJ2-2): EAGVTQFPSHSVIEKGQTVTLRCDPISGHDNLYWYRRVMGKEIKFLLHFVKESKQDESGMPNNRFLAERTGGTYSTLKVQPAELEDSGVYFCASSQYTGGTGELFFGEGSRLTVL.

For this clone: Other nucleotide sequences in the sample specify the same CDR3. V and J are TRBV5-1 and TRBJ2-2; 8 nucleotides line up with TRBD1. CDR1 SGHRS and CDR2 YFSETQ come from the germline V gene. This CDR3 has 14 residues. V lost 4 bases to trimming and J lost 1 base; unmatched junction nucleotides: 0. The CDR3 nucleotides are TGCGCCAGCAGCGGGACAGGGAACACCGGGGAGCTGTTTTTT. It yields the protein CASSGTGNTGELFF.

This clone has only one observation. The V gene is TRBV9, the J gene TRBJ2-2, with TRBD2 as a possible D gene (7 bases). The CDR3 covers 15 residues. Trimming took 6 bases from V and 1 from J, leaving 13 bases between them. Germline V lookup: CDR1 SGDLS, CDR2 YYNGEE. The CDR3: CASTPGGRNTGELFF. CDR3 sequence (DNA): TGTGCCAGCACCCCCGGGGGGCGGAACACCGGGGAGCTGTTTTTT.

This chain uses TRBV27 with TRBJ1-6; tentatively, D is TRBD1 (6 bases). V was pared by 4 bases and J by 9 bases, with 28 bases between. The germline gives CDR1 MNHEY, CDR2 SMNVEV (reference sequence). The CDR3 runs to 19 residues. This CDR3 reads CASSSLIYTDRSIRSPLHF. As DNA, the CDR3 is TGTGCCAGCAGTTCCCTCATCTATACCGACAGGTCCATTCGTTCACCCCTCCACTTT.

The V and J genes are TRBV3-1 (or the pseudogene TRBV3-2) and TRBJ1-1; D is possibly TRBD1 (5 bases). The CDR3 length is 17 residues. V lost 1 base, J lost 5 bases, and 20 bases lay in between. Germline values: CDR1 LGHDT, CDR2 YNNKEL (reference sequence). CDR3 in DNA: TGTGCCAGCAGCCAAGTCCACAGAACAGGCAGGATAACTGAAGCTTTCTTT. Protein sequence: CASSQVHRTGRITEAFF.

The gene calls are TRBV5-6 and TRBJ2-5; TRBD1 aligns across 8 bases. CDR1 SGHDT and CDR2 YYEEEE come from the germline V gene. The CDR3 extends over 14 amino acids. V trimming: 2 bases; J trimming: 5 bases; junction bases outside the gene matches: 5. For the CDR3, the DNA is TGTGCCAGCAGCTTTGCATGGACAGGGGAGACCCAGTACTTC. It is translated as CASSFAWTGETQYF.

The gene calls are TRBV27 and TRBJ1-5; 9 bases are a match to TRBD1. CDR3 length equals 15 residues. The V segment lost 5 bases and the J segment 7 bases; nucleotides outside the gene matches: 9. The germline V gene has CDR1 MNHEY and CDR2 SMNVEV (reference sequence). This chain's CDR3 is CASSLQTGGGQPQHF. The CDR3 nucleotides are TGTGCCAGCAGTCTCCAAACAGGGGGCGGGCAGCCCCAGCATTTT.

Points on this clone: Other DNA variants within this sample encode the same CDR3. The rearrangement links TRBV18 to TRBJ1-1, with D perhaps matching TRBD1 (6 bases). Germline V gene lookup returns CDR1 KGHSH and CDR2 LQKENI. V lost 3 bases to trimming and J lost 3 bases, with 14 bases between them. There are 15 residues in the CDR3. For the CDR3, the DNA is TGTGCCAGCTCACCTCTGACAGGATGGGACACTGAAGCTTTCTTT. As protein: CASSPLTGWDTEAFF.

This sequence joins TRBV30 and TRBJ1-1; no firm D call. V was clipped by 3 bases and J by 8 bases, with 7 bases between them. The germline gives CDR1 GTSNPN, CDR2 SVGIG (reference sequence). The CDR3 has 10 amino acids. CDR3 loop: CAWRRAEAFF. CDR3 bases: TGTGCCTGGAGGAGGGCCGAAGCTTTCTTT.

The genes are TRBV6-5 and TRBJ1-4, with D perhaps TRBD1 (6 bases). The CDR3 sequence is 14 residues long. V lost 6 bases and J 8 bases, leaving 16 bases between the germline ends. CDR1 and CDR2 (germline): MNHEY, SVGAGI. CDR3 sequence: CASSLVQGREKLFF. CDR3 coding DNA: TGTGCCAGCAGCCTTGTACAGGGTCGAGAAAAACTGTTTTTT.

This chain uses TRBV19 with TRBJ1-1, with TRBD1 identical over 7 bases. There are 13 residues in the CDR3. The V gene's germline CDR1 is LNHDA and CDR2 SQIVND (reference sequence). After removal of 8 bases from V and 4 bases from J, the junction contained 7 bases not matched to a gene. CDR3 sequence (DNA): TGTGCCAGTGGTCGGGACAGCCGCACTGAAGCTTTCTTT. It is translated as CASGRDSRTEAFF.

The rearrangement uses TRBV4-1 and TRBJ1-2, with D maybe TRBD1 (6 bases). CDR3 size: 12 residues. The germline V and J ends were trimmed by 6 bases and 8 bases, with 13 bases remaining between them. Germline lookup yields CDR1 MGHRA and CDR2 YSYEKL. CDR3 sequence: CASRNREGGYTF. The CDR3 region has the DNA TGCGCCAGCAGAAACAGGGAGGGAGGCTACACCTTC.

The chain uses TRBV29-1 and TRBJ2-1; 7 bases line up with TRBD1. The V gene end was trimmed by 7 bases and the J gene end by 6 bases; junction bases not matched to a gene: 12. CDR3 length: 14 residues. Looked up from germline, CDR1 is SQVTM and CDR2 is ANQGSEA. CDR3 coding DNA: TGCAGCGCCGCTGACAGGGTCGGTAGCAATGAGCAGTTCTTC. Protein product: CSAADRVGSNEQFF.

This chain uses TRBV7-3 with TRBJ2-3, with 12 nucleotides matching TRBD2. Per germline, CDR1 SGHTA and CDR2 FQGTGA. The CDR3 covers 17 residues. Trimming cost V 4 bases and J 6 bases; bases outside gene matches: 11. CDR3 loop: CASSSNTGLAGQDTQYF. The CDR3 DNA follows: TGTGCCAGCAGCTCCAATACGGGACTAGCGGGCCAGGATACGCAGTATTTT.

The chain has TRBV19 and TRBJ1-1; D gene unclear. The CDR3 spans 15 residues. V shed 3 bases and J shed 0 bases, with 11 bases lying between them. The germline CDR1 and CDR2 sequences are LNHDA and SQIVND (reference sequence). The CDR3 loop reads CASSMTEGVNTEAFF. CDR3 DNA sequence: TGTGCCAGTAGTATGACTGAAGGTGTGAACACTGAAGCTTTCTTT.

CDR3 amino acids: CASSPHRVETEAFF. CDR3 coding DNA: TGTGCCAGCTCACCGCACAGGGTTGAAACTGAAGCTTTCTTT. This chain uses TRBV18 with TRBJ1-1; D may be TRBD1 (6 bases). CDR3 size: 14 residues. The V gene lost 3 bases and the J gene lost 5 bases, with 13 bases spanning the gap. Germline-derived CDR1 and CDR2 are KGHSH and LQKENI.

This chain joins TRBV10-3 and TRBJ2-1; 9 nucleotides match TRBD2. This CDR3 is 15 amino acids long. Germline loops: CDR1 ENHRY, CDR2 SYGVKD. V dropped 5 bases and J dropped 8; count of bases not matched to a gene: 10. The CDR3 sequence: CAISTLAGRGHEQFF. CDR3 DNA: TGTGCCATCAGTACACTAGCGGGCCGAGGCCATGAGCAGTTCTTC.

This rearrangement joins TRBV6-5 to TRBJ1-2, with TRBD1 matching over 10 bases. CDR1 is MNHEY, CDR2 SVGAGI, per germline. This CDR3 has 15 residues. The V and J ends lost 5 bases and 8 bases, in that order; junction bases with no gene match: 11. The CDR3 loop reads CASSPTGTGDHGYTF. CDR3 sequence (DNA): TGTGCCAGCAGTCCAACCGGGACAGGGGATCACGGCTACACCTTC.

The chain joins TRBV9 to TRBJ2-1; maybe TRBD2 (6 bases). Germline CDR1 is SGDLS and CDR2 is YYNGEE. The length of the CDR3 is 16 residues. V lost 3 bases and J lost 2, with 15 bases in between. The CDR3 is CASSASGSPAYNEQFF. The CDR3 bases are TGTGCCAGCAGCGCCAGCGGGTCCCCTGCCTACAATGAGCAGTTCTTC.

This clone has only one observation. V and J are TRBV10-2 and TRBJ2-7, with 7 nucleotides matching TRBD1. In germline, CDR1 is WSHSY, CDR2 SAAADI. The CDR3 has 14 residues. After removal of 2 bases from V and 3 bases from J, the junction contained 4 bases not matched to a gene. CDR3 sequence reads: CASSERGPHYEQYF. DNA for the CDR3: TGCGCCAGCAGTGAGAGGGGGCCCCACTACGAGCAGTACTTC.

This clone showed up just a few times. The rearrangement uses TRBV28 and TRBJ2-2, with 9 bases aligning to TRBD1. The CDR3 totals 14 residues. Germline loops: CDR1 MDHEN, CDR2 SYDVKM. V trimming: 8 bases; J trimming: 2 bases; junction bases outside the gene matches: 3. The CDR3 DNA is TGTGCCAGCCTGGACAGGGGTAACACCGGGGAGCTGTTTTTT. Its translation is CASLDRGNTGELFF.

This clone was found a few times. This CDR3 is CASSLAASGSYEQYF. The CDR3 coding sequence is TGTGCCAGCAGCTTAGCTGCTAGCGGGAGCTACGAGCAGTACTTC. The chain carries TRBV7-7 and TRBJ2-7; 10 bases match TRBD2. After removal of 0 bases from V and 3 bases from J, the junction contained 2 bases not matched to a gene. Germline V gene lookup returns CDR1 SSHAT and CDR2 FNYEAQ (reference sequence). The CDR3 consists of 15 residues. Supplemented by reference TRBV7-7 and TRBJ2-7, the full variable domain reads GAGVSQSPRYKVTKRGQDVTLRCDPISSHATLYWYQQALGQGPEFLTYFNYEAQPDKSGLPSDRFSAERPEGSISTLTIQRTEQRDSAMYRCASSLAASGSYEQYFGPGTRLTVT.